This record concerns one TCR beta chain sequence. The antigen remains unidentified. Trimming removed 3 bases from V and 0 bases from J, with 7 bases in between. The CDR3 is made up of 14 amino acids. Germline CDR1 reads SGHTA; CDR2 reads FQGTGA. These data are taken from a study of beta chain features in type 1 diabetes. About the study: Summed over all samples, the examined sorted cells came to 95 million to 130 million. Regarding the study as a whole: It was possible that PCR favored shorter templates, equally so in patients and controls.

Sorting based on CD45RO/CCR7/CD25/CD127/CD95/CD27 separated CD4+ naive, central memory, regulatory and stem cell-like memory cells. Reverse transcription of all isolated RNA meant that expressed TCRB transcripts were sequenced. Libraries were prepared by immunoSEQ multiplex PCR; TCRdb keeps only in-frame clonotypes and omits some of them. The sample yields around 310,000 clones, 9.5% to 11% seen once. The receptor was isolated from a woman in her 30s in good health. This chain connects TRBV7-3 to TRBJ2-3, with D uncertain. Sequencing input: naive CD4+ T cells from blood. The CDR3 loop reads CASSLLTSTDTQYF. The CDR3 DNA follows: TGTGCCAGCAGCTTGTTGACTAGCACAGATACGCAGTATTTT.